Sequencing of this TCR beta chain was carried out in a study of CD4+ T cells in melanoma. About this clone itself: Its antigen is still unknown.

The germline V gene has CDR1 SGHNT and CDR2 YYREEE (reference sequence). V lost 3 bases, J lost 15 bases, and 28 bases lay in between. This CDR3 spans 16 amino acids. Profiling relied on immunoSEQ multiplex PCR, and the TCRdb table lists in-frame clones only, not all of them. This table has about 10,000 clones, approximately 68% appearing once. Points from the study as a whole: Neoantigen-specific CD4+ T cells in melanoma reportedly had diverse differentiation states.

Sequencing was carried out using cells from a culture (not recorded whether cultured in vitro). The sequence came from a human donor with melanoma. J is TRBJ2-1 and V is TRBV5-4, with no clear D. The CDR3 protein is CASSSQASVSVRHPFF. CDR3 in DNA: TGTGCCAGCAGCTCGCAGGCCTCGGTTTCCGTTCGGCACCCGTTCTTC. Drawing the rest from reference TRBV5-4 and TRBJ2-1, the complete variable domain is ETGVTQSPTHLIKTRGQQVTLRCSSQSGHNTVSWYQQALGQGPQFIFQYYREEENGRGNFPPRFSGLQFPNYSSELNVNALELDDSALYLCASSSQASVSVRHPFFGPGTRLTVL.